This T cell receptor (beta chain) was retrieved from a study of shared clonotypes between healthy human individuals. Investigators spread the genomic DNA of each subset evenly over several immunoSEQ plates. Generated by immunoSEQ multiplex PCR, the TCRdb table keeps only in-frame clones and is missing some. The table has about 2,500,000 clones, 90% to 95% seen once. A remark on this clone: Its antigen is still unknown.

All donors qualified as healthy HIV-negative adults and had experienced no recent acute infections or vaccinations. V lost 6 bases and J lost 0; bases outside the gene matches: 4. CDR1 LNHDA and CDR2 SQIVND come from the germline V gene (reference sequence). The CDR3 length is 15 residues. Study findings and constraints: The study found lower generation probabilities in non-shared clonotypes than in those shared by all four donors. Naive CD4 clonotype sharing across a few donors was approximately 5.2%.

The receptor was isolated from a young man in good health. Sequenced material: naive CD4+ T cells sorted from blood. The subset here: CD45RA+ positively selected. This rearrangement joins TRBV19 to TRBJ2-1, with 8 bases matching TRBD1. CDR3: CASRKQGVSYNEQFF. CDR3 bases: TGTGCCAGTAGAAAACAGGGGGTCTCCTACAATGAGCAGTTCTTC.